The entry that follows covers one TCR beta chain sequence. The method was immunoSEQ multiplex PCR; TCRdb's version includes in-frame clones alone and lacks a portion of them. Of 200,000 to 300,000 clones detected, approximately 89% appear once; the ten largest clones hold about 5.9%. Seattle cases were enrolled at active infection and followed longitudinally. CDR1 is SGHKS and CDR2 is YYEKEE in the germline V gene (reference sequence). The CDR3 has 15 residues. The V and J ends lost 0 bases and 1 base respectively, with 7 bases between them. The data are from a study of blood T cell repertoires in COVID-19. About the research overall: Acute-phase and convalescent COVID-19 samples originated in the United States, Italy and Spain. T cells, B-cell-depleted T cells, or PBMCs supplied cDNA or gDNA.

The gene calls are TRBV5-5 and TRBJ2-2, with no clear D. The material sequenced was peripheral blood. The source of this sequence is a woman in her 30s with COVID-19, enrolled during active disease. Here the CDR3 reads CASSLARWNTGELFF. CDR3 sequence (DNA): TGTGCCAGCAGCTTGGCCCGGTGGAACACCGGGGAGCTGTTTTTT.